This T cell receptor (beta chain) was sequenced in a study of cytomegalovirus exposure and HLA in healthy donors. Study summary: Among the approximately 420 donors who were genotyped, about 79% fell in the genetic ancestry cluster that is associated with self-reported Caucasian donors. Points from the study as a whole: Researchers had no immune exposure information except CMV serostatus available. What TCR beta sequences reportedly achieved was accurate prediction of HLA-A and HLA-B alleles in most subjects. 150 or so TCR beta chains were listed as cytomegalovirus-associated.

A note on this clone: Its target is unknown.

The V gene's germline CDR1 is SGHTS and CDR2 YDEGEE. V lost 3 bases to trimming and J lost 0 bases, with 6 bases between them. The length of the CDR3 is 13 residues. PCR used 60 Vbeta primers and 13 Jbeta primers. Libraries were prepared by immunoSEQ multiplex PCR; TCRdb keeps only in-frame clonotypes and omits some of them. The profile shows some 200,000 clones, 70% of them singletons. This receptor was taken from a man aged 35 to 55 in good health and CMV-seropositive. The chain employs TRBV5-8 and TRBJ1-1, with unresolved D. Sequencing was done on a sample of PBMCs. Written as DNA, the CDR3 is TGTGCCAGCAGCTCGCGGGTGAACACTGAAGCTTTCTTT. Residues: CASSSRVNTEAFF. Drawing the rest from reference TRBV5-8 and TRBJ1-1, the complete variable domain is EAGVTQSPTHLIKTRGQQATLRCSPISGHTSVYWYQQALGLGLQFLLWYDEGEERNRGNFPPRFSGRQFPNYSSELNVNALELEDSALYLCASSSRVNTEAFFGQGTRLTVV.